This TCR beta chain appears in the sequencing data of a study of blood T cell repertoires in COVID-19. Whole-study context: COVID-19 samples, acute and convalescent, were from the United States, Italy and Spain. The analysed material was cDNA or gDNA that came from T cells, B-cell-depleted T cells, or PBMCs.

CDR1 LNHDA and CDR2 SQIVND come from the germline V gene (reference sequence). V trimming: 3 bases; J trimming: 0 bases; junction bases outside the gene matches: 3. The CDR3 has 16 amino acids. In the study's own analysis: Reference gene primer amplification yielded estimated nucleated cell counts. Some clones are missing from TCRdb's copy, which holds only in-frame ones; the method was immunoSEQ multiplex PCR. V and J calls and clone size are those listed in that table; D and trimming were worked out from the DNA. The sample holds 200,000 to 250,000 clones, approximately 84% seen once. Sequenced input: peripheral blood. The rearrangement uses TRBV19 and TRBJ1-3; TRBD1 aligns across 9 bases. The origin of this receptor is a man aged 40-50 years with acute or convalescent COVID-19. The DNA of the CDR3 is TGTGCCAGTAGTATCCTGGGACAGGGCTCTGGAAACACCATATATTTT. Its protein product is CASSILGQGSGNTIYF.